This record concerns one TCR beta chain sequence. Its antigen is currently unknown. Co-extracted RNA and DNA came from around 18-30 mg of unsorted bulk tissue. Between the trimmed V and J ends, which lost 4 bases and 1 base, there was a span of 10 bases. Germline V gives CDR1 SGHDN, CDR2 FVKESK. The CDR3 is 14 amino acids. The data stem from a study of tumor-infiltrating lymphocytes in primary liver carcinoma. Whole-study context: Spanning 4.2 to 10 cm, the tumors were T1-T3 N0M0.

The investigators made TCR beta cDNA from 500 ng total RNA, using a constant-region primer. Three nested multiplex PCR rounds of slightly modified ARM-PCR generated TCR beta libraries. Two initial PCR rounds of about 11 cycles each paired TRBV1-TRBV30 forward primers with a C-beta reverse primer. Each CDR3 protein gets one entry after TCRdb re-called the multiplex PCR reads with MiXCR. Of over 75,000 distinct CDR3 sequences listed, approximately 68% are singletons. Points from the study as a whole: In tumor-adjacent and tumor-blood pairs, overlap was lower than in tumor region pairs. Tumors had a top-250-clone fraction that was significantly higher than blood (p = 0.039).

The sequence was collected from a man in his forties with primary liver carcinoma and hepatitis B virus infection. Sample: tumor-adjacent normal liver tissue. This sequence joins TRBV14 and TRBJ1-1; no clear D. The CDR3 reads CASSPETGNTEAFF. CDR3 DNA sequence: TGTGCCAGCAGCCCAGAAACTGGGAACACTGAAGCTTTCTTT. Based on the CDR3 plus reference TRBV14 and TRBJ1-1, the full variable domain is EAGVTQFPSHSVIEKGQTVTLRCDPISGHDNLYWYRRVMGKEIKFLLHFVKESKQDESGMPNNRFLAERTGGTYSTLKVQPAELEDSGVYFCASSPETGNTEAFFGQGTRLTVV.